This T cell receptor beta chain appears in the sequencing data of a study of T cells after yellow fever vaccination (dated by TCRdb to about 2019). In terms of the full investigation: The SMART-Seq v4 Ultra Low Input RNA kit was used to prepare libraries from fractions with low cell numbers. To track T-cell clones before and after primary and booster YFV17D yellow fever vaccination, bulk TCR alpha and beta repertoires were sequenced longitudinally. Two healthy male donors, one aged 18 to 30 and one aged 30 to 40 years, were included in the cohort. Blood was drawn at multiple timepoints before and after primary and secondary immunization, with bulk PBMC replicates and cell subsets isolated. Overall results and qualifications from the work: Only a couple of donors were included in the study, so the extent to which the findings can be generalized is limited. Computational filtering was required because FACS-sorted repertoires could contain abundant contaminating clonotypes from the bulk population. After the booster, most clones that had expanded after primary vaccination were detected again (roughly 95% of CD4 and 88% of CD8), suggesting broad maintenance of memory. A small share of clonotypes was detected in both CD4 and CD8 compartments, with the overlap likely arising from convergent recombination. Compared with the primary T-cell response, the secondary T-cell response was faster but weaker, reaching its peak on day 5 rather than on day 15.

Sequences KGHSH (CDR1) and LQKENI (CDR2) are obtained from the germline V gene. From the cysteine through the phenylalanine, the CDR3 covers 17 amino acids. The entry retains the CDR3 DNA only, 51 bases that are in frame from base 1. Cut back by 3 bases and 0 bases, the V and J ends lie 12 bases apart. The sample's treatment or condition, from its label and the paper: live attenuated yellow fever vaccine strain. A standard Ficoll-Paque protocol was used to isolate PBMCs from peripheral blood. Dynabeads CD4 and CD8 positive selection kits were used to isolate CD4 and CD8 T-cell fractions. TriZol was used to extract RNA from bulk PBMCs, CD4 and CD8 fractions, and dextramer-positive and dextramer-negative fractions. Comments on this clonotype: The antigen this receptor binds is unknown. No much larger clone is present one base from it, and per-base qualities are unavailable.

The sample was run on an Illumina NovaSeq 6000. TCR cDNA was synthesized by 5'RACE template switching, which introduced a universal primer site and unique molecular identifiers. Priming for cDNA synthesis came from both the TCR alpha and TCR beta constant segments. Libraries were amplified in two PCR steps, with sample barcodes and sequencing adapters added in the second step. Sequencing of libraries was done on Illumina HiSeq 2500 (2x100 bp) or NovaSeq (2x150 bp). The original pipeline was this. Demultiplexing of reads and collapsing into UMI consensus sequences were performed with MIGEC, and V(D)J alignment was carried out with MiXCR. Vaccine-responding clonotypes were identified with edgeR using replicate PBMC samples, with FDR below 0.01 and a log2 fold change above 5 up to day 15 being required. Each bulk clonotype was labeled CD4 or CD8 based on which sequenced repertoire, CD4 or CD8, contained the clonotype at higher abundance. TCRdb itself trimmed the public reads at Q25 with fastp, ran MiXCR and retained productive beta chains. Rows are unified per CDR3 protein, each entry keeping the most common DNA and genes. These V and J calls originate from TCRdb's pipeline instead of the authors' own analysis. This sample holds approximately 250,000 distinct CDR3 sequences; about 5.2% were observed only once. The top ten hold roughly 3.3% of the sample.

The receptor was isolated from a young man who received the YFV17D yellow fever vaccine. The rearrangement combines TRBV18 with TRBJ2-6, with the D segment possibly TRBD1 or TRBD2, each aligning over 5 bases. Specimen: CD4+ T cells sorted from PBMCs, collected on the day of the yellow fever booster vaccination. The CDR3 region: CASSPGTPNSGANVLTF. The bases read TGTGCCAGCTCACCCGGGACGCCCAACTCTGGGGCCAACGTCCTGACTTTC.